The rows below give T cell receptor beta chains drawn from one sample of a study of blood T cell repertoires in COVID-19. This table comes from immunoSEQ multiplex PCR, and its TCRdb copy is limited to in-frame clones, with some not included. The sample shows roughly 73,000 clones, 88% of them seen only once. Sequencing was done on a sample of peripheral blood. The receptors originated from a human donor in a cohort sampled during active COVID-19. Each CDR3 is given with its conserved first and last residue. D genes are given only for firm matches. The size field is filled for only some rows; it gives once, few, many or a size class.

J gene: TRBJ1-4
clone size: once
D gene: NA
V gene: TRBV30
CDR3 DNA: TGTGCCTGGAGTGGAGCAGGGGCGACTAATGAAAAACTGTTTTTT
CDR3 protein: CAWSGAGATNEKLFF

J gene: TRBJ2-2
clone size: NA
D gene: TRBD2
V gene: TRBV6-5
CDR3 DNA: TGTGCCAGCGGGACTAGCGGGACCACCGGGGAGCTGTTTTTT
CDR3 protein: CASGTSGTTGELFF

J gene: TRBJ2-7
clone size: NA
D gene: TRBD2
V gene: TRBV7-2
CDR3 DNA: TGTGCCAGCAGCCCGACTAGCGCAAGGGAGCAGTACTTC
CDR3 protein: CASSPTSAREQYF

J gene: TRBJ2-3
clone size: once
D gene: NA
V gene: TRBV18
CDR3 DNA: TGTGCCAGCTCACCACCCGAGAGCACAGATACGCAGTATTTT
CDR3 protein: CASSPPESTDTQYF

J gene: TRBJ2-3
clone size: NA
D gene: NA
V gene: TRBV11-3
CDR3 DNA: TGTGCCAGCAGCCTCGGGAGGGGGCCAGATACGCAGTATTTT
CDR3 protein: CASSLGRGPDTQYF

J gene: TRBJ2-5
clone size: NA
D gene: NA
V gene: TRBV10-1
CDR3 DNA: TGCGCCAGCAGTGATGGACAGCAAGAGACCCAGTACTTC
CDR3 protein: CASSDGQQETQYF

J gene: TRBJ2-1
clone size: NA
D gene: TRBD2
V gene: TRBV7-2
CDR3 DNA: TGTGCCAGCCAAGCGGGAAATGAGCAGTTCTTC
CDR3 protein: CASQAGNEQFF

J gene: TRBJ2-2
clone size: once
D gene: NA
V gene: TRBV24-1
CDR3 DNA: TGTGCCACCAGTGACCCAACCGGGACAATGGGTACCGGGGAGCTGTTTTTT
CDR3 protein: CATSDPTGTMGTGELFF

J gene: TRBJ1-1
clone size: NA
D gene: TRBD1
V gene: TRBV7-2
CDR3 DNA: TGTGCCAGCAGCTTAAGGGGCGCAGGACAGGGTTTAGAAGCTTTCTTT
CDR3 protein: CASSLRGAGQGLEAFF

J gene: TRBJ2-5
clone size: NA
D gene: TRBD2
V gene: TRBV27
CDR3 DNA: TGTGCCAGCAGTTCGTCAAGACTAGCGGGAGAACTAGAGACCCAGTACTTC
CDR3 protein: CASSSSRLAGELETQYF

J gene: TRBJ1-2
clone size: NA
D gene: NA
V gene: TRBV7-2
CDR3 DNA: TGTGCCAGCAGCTTAGGAGGGACACTGGTTTATGGCTACACCTTC
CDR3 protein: CASSLGGTLVYGYTF

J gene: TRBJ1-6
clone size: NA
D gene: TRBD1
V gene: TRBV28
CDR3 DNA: TGTGCCAGCAGTTCCGGGACAGCGAAAAATTCACCCCTCCACTTT
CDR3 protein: CASSSGTAKNSPLHF

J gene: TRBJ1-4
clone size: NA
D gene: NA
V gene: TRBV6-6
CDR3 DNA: TGTGCCAGCAGTTACTCGACAGCGGGAGGTGAAAAACTGTTTTTT
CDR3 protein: CASSYSTAGGEKLFF

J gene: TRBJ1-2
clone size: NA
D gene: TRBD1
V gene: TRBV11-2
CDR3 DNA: TGTGCCAGCAGTCAAACAGGGGGCGCGTCAAAACTTGACTATGGCTACACCTTC
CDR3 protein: CASSQTGGASKLDYGYTF

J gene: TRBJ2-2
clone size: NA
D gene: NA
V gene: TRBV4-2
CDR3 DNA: TGTGCCAGCAGCCAAGTTTCAGTGAACACCGGGGAGCTGTTTTTT
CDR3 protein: CASSQVSVNTGELFF

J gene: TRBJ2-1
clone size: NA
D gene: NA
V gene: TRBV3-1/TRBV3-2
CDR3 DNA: TGTGCCAGCAGCCAAGATACAGCGGGTGGCTCCTACAATGAGCAGTTCTTC
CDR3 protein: CASSQDTAGGSYNEQFF

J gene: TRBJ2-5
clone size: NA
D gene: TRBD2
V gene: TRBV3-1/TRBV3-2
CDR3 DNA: TGTGCCAGCACTCCCCTAGCGGGAGAAGAGACCCAGTACTTC
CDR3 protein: CASTPLAGEETQYF

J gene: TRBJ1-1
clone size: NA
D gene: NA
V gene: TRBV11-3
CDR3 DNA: TGTGCCAGCAGCTTAGTGAACAGGCGGGAGACTGAAGCTTTCTTT
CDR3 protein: CASSLVNRRETEAFF

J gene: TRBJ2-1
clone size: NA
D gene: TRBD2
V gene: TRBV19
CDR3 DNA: TGTGCCAGTAGTATAGGCGGGAGACCCGACAATGAGCAGTTCTTC
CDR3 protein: CASSIGGRPDNEQFF

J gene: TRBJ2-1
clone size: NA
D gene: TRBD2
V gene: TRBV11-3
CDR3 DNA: TGTGCCAGCAGCACTAGCGGGAGGGATGAGCAGTTCTTC
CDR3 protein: CASSTSGRDEQFF

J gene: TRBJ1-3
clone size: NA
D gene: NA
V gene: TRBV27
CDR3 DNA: TGTGCCAGCTCTGTCTCTTTCTCTGGAAACACCATATATTTT
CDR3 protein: CASSVSFSGNTIYF

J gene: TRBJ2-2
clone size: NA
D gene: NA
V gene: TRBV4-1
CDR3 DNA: TGCGCCAGCAGGACTCAGGGCACCGGGGAGCTGTTTTTT
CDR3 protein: CASRTQGTGELFF

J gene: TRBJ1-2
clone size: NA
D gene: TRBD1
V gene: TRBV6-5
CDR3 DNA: TGTGCCAGCCGAAGGACAGGGTCTAACTATGGCTACACCTTC
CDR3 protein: CASRRTGSNYGYTF

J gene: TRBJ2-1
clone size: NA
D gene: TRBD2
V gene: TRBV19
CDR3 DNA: TGTGCCAGTAGTCTTATACGAGGTTGGACTAGCGGGAGAATCGGCAATGAGCAGTTCTTC
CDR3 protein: CASSLIRGWTSGRIGNEQFF

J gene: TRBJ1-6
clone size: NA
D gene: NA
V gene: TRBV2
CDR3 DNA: TGTGCCAGCACCCTGAGGCAGGGGACTTCACCCCTCCACTTT
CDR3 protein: CASTLRQGTSPLHF

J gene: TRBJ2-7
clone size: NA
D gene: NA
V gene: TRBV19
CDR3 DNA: TGTGCCACCAGTCGAGGCCCCTACGAGCAGTACTTC
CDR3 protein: CATSRGPYEQYF

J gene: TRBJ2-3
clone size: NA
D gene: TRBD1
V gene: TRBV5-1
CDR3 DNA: TGCGCCAGCAGCCCAGCACCGGGACAGGACACAGATACGCAGTATTTT
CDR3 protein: CASSPAPGQDTDTQYF

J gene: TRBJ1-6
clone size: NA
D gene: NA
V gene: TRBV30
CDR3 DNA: TGTGCCTGGAGTCCAGGGGACAAAGGCGGATCACCCCTCCACTTT
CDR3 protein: CAWSPGDKGGSPLHF

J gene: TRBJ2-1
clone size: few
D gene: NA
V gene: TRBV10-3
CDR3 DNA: TGTGCCATCGGGGAGCGTAAGAATGAGCAGTTCTTC
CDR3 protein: CAIGERKNEQFF

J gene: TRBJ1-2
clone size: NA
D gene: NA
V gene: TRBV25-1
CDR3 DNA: TGTGCCAGCAGTGTTGGAACCGCGCGGGGCTACACCTTC
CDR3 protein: CASSVGTARGYTF

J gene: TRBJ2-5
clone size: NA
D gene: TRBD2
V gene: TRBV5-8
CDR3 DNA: TGTGCCAGCAACCCTCGTAGAGCGGGAGTGGGTGAGACCCAGTACTTC
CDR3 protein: CASNPRRAGVGETQYF